The 15 T cell receptor beta chains listed next were all sequenced from one sample in a study of a mutant IDH1 vaccine in newly diagnosed glioma. The time point denotes: baseline, week 1 (first vaccination visit). The treatment here: pre-vaccination baseline after standard-of-care therapy. This table comes from immunoSEQ multiplex PCR, and its TCRdb copy is limited to in-frame clones, with some not included. The top ten clones hold approximately 7.9% of a sample with around 88,000 clones, around four fifths of them seen once. This specimen was PBMCs, taken from a glioma patient treated with radiotherapy, temozolomide or both. The origin of the receptors is a man in his forties with glioma.

The chain combines TRBV9 with TRBJ2-7, with 7 nucleotides matching TRBD2. The trim removed 1 base at V and 4 bases at J, leaving 8 bases unmatched. This CDR3 contains 15 residues. The germline V gene has CDR1 SGDLS and CDR2 YYNGEE. CDR3 in amino acids: CASSVTGGSGYEQYF. CDR3 in DNA: TGTGCCAGCAGCGTAACGGGCGGGAGTGGGTACGAGCAGTACTTC.

The chain carries TRBV19 and TRBJ2-7; TRBD1 matches 9 bases. CDR3 length: 15 residues. Germline V CDR1 and CDR2: LNHDA, SQIVND (reference sequence). Germline trimming cut 2 bases from V and 5 bases from J; bases unmatched to any gene: 7. In DNA, the CDR3 is TGTGCCAGTAGTATAAATGGACAGGGGCCCCACGAGCAGTACTTC. Protein sequence: CASSINGQGPHEQYF.

The chain carries TRBV27 and TRBJ1-1; D call uncertain. This CDR3 spans 12 amino acids. V was trimmed by 6 bases and J by 4 bases, leaving 9 bases between them. Germline V gene sequence: CDR1 MNHEY, CDR2 SMNVEV (reference sequence). This CDR3 is CASSQSPTEAFF. As DNA, the CDR3 is TGTGCCAGCAGCCAAAGTCCCACTGAAGCTTTCTTT.

The V gene is TRBV5-1, the J gene TRBJ2-7; D remains unclear. There are 13 residues in the CDR3. The V gene's germline CDR1 is SGHRS and CDR2 YFSETQ. V shed 0 bases and J shed 1 base, with 5 bases lying between them. Here the CDR3 DNA reads TGCGCCAGCAGCTTGGGACAATCCTACGAGCAGTACTTC. This translates into CASSLGQSYEQYF.

J is TRBJ1-3 and V is TRBV9; a weak D match, TRBD1 (6 bases). Germline values: CDR1 SGDLS, CDR2 YYNGEE. CDR3 length: 16 amino acids. Trimming cost V 4 bases and J 0 bases, with 14 bases left between them. As DNA, the CDR3 is TGTGCCAGCAGCCCCCAGACAGGACCCTCTGGAAACACCATATATTTT. The encoded protein is CASSPQTGPSGNTIYF.

The chain has TRBV5-4 and TRBJ2-5; D is unclear. CDR1 is SGHNT and CDR2 is YYREEE in the germline V gene (reference sequence). V shed 4 bases and J shed 4 bases, with 11 bases lying between them. CDR3 length: 13 amino acids. In nucleotides, the CDR3 is TGTGCCAGCAGCCCGCCGGACGGAGAGACCCAGTACTTC. It yields the protein CASSPPDGETQYF.

This clone was observed a few times. V is TRBV9 and J is TRBJ2-7, with D perhaps TRBD1 or TRBD2 (5 bases each). Germline values: CDR1 SGDLS, CDR2 YYNGEE. The V gene lost 1 base and the J gene lost 3 bases, with 14 bases spanning the gap. The CDR3 spans 15 residues. The CDR3, as DNA: TGTGCCAGCAGCGTATTGCCGGGACCTGACTACGAGCAGTACTTC. Translation: CASSVLPGPDYEQYF.

The chain couples TRBV9 to TRBJ2-5, with 11 bases fitting TRBD1. Germline assignment: CDR1 SGDLS and CDR2 YYNGEE. With V trimmed by 4 bases and J by 4 bases, 18 bases remained unmatched. The CDR3 runs to 19 residues. CDR3 nucleotide sequence: TGTGCCAGCAGCCCTCATATGCGGACAGGGGGCAGGTTGGTAGAGACCCAGTACTTC. Its protein is CASSPHMRTGGRLVETQYF.

The CDR3 nucleotides are TGTGCCAGCAGCTTAGTCGGACTGAGCAATCAGCCCCAGCATTTT. This gives the protein CASSLVGLSNQPQHF. The chain has TRBV7-9 and TRBJ1-5; no clear D gene. Per the germline V gene, CDR1 is SEHNR and CDR2 is FQNEAQ (reference sequence). This CDR3 is built from 15 residues. V dropped 1 base and J dropped 1 base, with 8 bases sitting between them. Based on the CDR3 plus reference TRBV7-9 and TRBJ1-5, the full variable domain is DTGVSQNPRHKITKRGQNVTFRCDPISEHNRLYWYRQTLGQGPEFLTYFQNEAQLEKSRLLSDRFSAERPKGSFSTLEIQRTEQGDSAMYLCASSLVGLSNQPQHFGDGTRLSIL.

This clone was seen only a few times. The chain couples TRBV5-1 to TRBJ1-2; maybe TRBD1 (5 bases). In germline, CDR1 is SGHRS, CDR2 YFSETQ. This CDR3 comprises 14 residues. V was clipped by 4 bases and J by 0 bases, with 10 bases between them. CDR3 DNA: TGCGCCAGCAGCCGGGACGGTGCTAACTATGGCTACACCTTC. Translating gives CASSRDGANYGYTF.

This clone has a single count. The chain combines TRBV9 with TRBJ1-2; perhaps TRBD1 as D (6 bases). The CDR3 spans 14 residues. Per germline, CDR1 SGDLS and CDR2 YYNGEE. Trimming stripped 2 bases from V and 6 bases from J, with 14 bases between. The CDR3 spells CASSVLGGAHGYTF. The CDR3 DNA is TGTGCCAGCAGCGTCCTAGGGGGGGCGCATGGCTACACCTTC.

CDR3 nucleotide sequence: TGTGCCAGCATCAAATTGTCCTCCGGAAACACCATATATTTT. Its translation: CASIKLSSGNTIYF. The genes are TRBV21-1 and TRBJ1-3. TRBV21-1 is described as a pseudogene. The CDR3 totals 14 residues.

The rearrangement uses TRBV5-1 and TRBJ1-2; 10 nucleotides align to TRBD1. This CDR3 is 14 amino acids long. After removal of 3 bases from V and 7 bases from J, the junction contained 6 bases not matched to a gene. Germline CDR1 SGHRS, CDR2 YFSETQ. In DNA form, the CDR3 reads TGCGCCAGCAGCTCGACAGGGGGCTCGGTTGGCTACACCTTC. Its translation: CASSSTGGSVGYTF.

This clone appeared a single time. This rearrangement joins TRBV5-6 to TRBJ2-3, with 10 nucleotides matching TRBD2. This CDR3 region has 15 residues. V trimming: 3 bases; J trimming: 1 base; junction bases outside the gene matches: 2. Germline V gene lookup returns CDR1 SGHDT and CDR2 YYEEEE. The CDR3 DNA sequence: TGTGCCAGCAGCTGGGGGACTAGCGGCACAGATACGCAGTATTTT. As protein: CASSWGTSGTDTQYF.

The chain joins TRBV6-5 to TRBJ2-7; D remains unclear. Trimming removed 2 bases from V and 2 bases from J, with 16 bases in between. This CDR3 has 16 residues. CDR1 and CDR2 from the germline V gene are MNHEY and SVGAGI. The CDR3 DNA follows: TGTGCCAGCAGTTACGGTGTTGGGTCAGTACCCTACGAGCAGTACTTC. Protein: CASSYGVGSVPYEQYF.